This T cell receptor beta chain was obtained from a study of post-analysis software for immune sequencing data. Germline V lookup: CDR1 DFQATT, CDR2 SNEGSKA (reference sequence). Trimming took 6 bases from V and 6 from J; bases not matched to a gene: 8. The CDR3 contains 13 residues. Every TCR beta cDNA library bore unique molecular identifiers. Yield was approximately 500,000 cDNA molecules from approximately 0.91 to 9.4 million T cells. MiXCR was run by TCRdb on the PCR reads, yielding one entry per CDR3 protein. Of about 160,000 distinct CDR3 sequences listed, under 40% are singletons. This clonotype was recorded a few times. No antigen is known for it. Study results and limitations: Samples sharing a preparation batch grouped tightly together when assessed by F measure. In multiple sclerosis, normalized Chao1 diversity was significantly below that of controls.

The origin of this receptor is a girl aged 5-17 years with multiple sclerosis. This chain links TRBV20-1 with TRBJ2-1; 7 bases align to TRBD2. Sequenced here: blood, sampled after autologous hematopoietic stem cell transplantation. CDR3 DNA: TGCAGTGCATCCCAAGGCGGGAGCAATGAGCAGTTCTTC. Its translation: CSASQGGSNEQFF.